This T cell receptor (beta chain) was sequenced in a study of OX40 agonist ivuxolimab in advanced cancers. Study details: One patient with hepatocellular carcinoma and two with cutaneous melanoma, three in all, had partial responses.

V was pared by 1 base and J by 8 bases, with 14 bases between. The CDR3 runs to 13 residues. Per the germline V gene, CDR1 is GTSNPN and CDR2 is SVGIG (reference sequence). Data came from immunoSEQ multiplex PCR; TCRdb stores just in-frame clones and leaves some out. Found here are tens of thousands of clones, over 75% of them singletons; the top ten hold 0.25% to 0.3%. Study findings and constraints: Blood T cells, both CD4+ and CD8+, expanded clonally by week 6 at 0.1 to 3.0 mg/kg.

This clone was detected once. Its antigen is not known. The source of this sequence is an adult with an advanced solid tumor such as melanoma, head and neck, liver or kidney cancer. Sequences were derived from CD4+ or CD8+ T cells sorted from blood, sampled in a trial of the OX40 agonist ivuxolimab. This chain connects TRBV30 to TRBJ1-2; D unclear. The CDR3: CAWSGVRAGGYTF. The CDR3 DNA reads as TGTGCCTGGAGTGGGGTACGGGCTGGCGGCTACACCTTC.